This T cell receptor beta chain is drawn from a study of CD8 T cells in ankylosing spondylitis. Study results and caveats: Past research had described some motif variants in reactive arthritis synovial fluid and blood. Among TCR beta sequences, a motif of eight highly homologous variants appeared characteristic of ankylosing spondylitis blood.

This CDR3 is 15 amino acids long. Germline CDR1 and CDR2: LGHDT and YNNKEL (reference sequence). V shed 2 bases and J shed 1 base, with 11 bases lying between them. TCRdb fed the 5' RACE reads into MiXCR, producing one record per CDR3 protein. Among fewer than 500,000 distinct CDR3 sequences listed, 20% to 30% were seen once. Comments on this clonotype: Its antigen is not known.

Sequencing input: blood, either unsorted or a sorted T cell fraction (not recorded which). This sequence originates from a male donor with ankylosing spondylitis. J is TRBJ1-1 and V is TRBV3-1; D unresolved. The CDR3 DNA follows: TGTGCCAGCAGCCAACCCGGACGTGGGAACACTGAAGCTTTCTTT. As protein: CASSQPGRGNTEAFF.